This T cell receptor beta chain stems from a study of T-cell reconstitution after alpha-beta-depleted transplantation in children. The length of the CDR3 is 14 residues. V shed 6 bases, J shed 4 bases, and the junction held 9 bases outside the gene matches. The germline gives CDR1 DFQATT, CDR2 SNEGSKA (reference sequence). TCRbeta library preparation incorporated unique molecular identifiers. TCRdb re-called the PCR reads through MiXCR, storing one row per CDR3 protein. The table shows 500,000 to 650,000 distinct CDR3 sequences, with over 10% occurring only once. The sequence was obtained from a male patient under 18 who had a stem cell transplant for acute myeloid leukemia, so the T cells may come from the graft donor. The chain joins TRBV20-1 to TRBJ1-1; 9 nucleotides line up with TRBD1. This sample comprised PBMCs, mostly from graft donor cells, obtained 360 days after TCRalphabeta/CD19-depleted stem cell transplant. The CDR3 nucleotides read TGCAGTGCCAGACAACAGGGGGCCATCACTGAAGCTTTCTTT. Amino acid sequence: CSARQQGAITEAFF.